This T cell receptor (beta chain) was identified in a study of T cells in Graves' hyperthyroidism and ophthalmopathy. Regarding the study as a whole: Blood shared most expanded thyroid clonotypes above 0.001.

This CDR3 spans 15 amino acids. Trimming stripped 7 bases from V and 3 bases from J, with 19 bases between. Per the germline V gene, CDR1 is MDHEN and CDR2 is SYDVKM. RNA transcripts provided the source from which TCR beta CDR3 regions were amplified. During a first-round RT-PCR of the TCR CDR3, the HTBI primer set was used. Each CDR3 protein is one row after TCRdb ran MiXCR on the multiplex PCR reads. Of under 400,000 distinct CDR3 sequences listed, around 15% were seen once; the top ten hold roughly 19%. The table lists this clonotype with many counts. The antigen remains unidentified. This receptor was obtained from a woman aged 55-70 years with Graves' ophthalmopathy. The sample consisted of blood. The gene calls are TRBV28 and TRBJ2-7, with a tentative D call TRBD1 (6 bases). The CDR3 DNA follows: TGTGCCAGCACCGAATCGACCGGGACATTCTACGAGCAGTACTTC. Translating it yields CASTESTGTFYEQYF.